Presented here are 29 T cell receptor beta chains from one specimen sequenced in a study of T cell responses to AZD1222 COVID-19 vaccine (dated by TCRdb to the early 2020s). The time point label here, explained by the study, means: about 28 days (+/-7) after the second vaccine dose. Library creation used the immunoSEQ multiplex PCR assay. TCRdb retrieved this table from immuneACCESS and kept in-frame rearrangements only. Not all clones are present; in checked studies, unresolved V genes account for under half, and no reason is known for the remainder. The sample has 140,000 to 150,000 clones on record, more than 70% of them singletons. The ten largest clones capture 5% to 5.5% of the sample. The specimen was peripheral blood, collected 28 days after the second AZD1222 dose. Receptors originate from an adult who received the AZD1222 COVID-19 vaccine.

DNA of the CDR3: TGTGCCAGCGCAGGAGAGTGGAACACTGAAGCTTTCTTT. Translated: CASAGEWNTEAFF. V usage is TRBV12-3 or TRBV12-4 and J usage is TRBJ1-1; no definite D call. The CDR3 sequence is 13 residues long. The ends were cut back, 8 bases at V and 1 base at J, with 11 bases in the middle.

This rearrangement joins TRBV7-9 to TRBJ2-3; weak D call: TRBD2 (6 bases). Between the trimmed V and J ends, which lost 3 bases and 4 bases, there was a span of 14 bases. The CDR3 is made up of 15 amino acids. The germline CDR1 and CDR2 sequences are SEHNR and FQNEAQ (reference sequence). The CDR3 protein is CASSLGGRWPDTQYF. CDR3 DNA: TGTGCCAGCAGCTTGGGGGGTCGCTGGCCAGATACGCAGTATTTT.

J is TRBJ1-2 and V is TRBV19; D unresolved. CDR1 and CDR2 (germline): LNHDA, SQIVND (reference sequence). The CDR3 has 15 residues. The V end was cut by 3 bases, the J end by 4 bases, with 15 bases between. CDR3 DNA sequence: TGTGCCAGTAGTATCAAGACGGACGGCCGCTATGGCTACACCTTC. Its protein product is CASSIKTDGRYGYTF.

The chain recombines TRBV5-1 with TRBJ2-2, with a tentative D call TRBD2 (8 bases). The length of the CDR3 is 14 residues. CDR1 and CDR2 (germline): SGHRS, YFSETQ. The CDR3 sequence is CGSGGLEDTGELFF. The CDR3 DNA sequence: TGCGGCTCAGGGGGACTAGAGGACACCGGGGAGCTGTTTTTT.

This CDR3 reads CASSPGGITEAFF. For the CDR3, the DNA is TGTGCCAGCAGCCCGGGGGGCATCACTGAAGCTTTCTTT. The chain combines TRBV3-1 (or the pseudogene TRBV3-2) with TRBJ1-1; D is perhaps TRBD1 (6 bases). Germline lookup yields CDR1 LGHDT and CDR2 YNNKEL (reference sequence). V was shortened by 4 bases and J by 4 bases, with 10 bases between the two germline ends. The CDR3 sequence is 13 residues long.

The gene calls are TRBV18 and TRBJ1-1; 9 nucleotides match TRBD1. V was clipped by 6 bases and J by 3 bases; unmatched bases: 11. This CDR3 has 16 amino acids. CDR1 is KGHSH and CDR2 is LQKENI in the germline V gene. The CDR3 DNA reads as TGTGCCAGCTCGACTATGGACAGGGGCACGGACACTGAAGCTTTCTTT. It codes for CASSTMDRGTDTEAFF.

This clone was counted between two and nine times. V usage is TRBV5-1 and J usage is TRBJ1-2; no reliable D call. Trimming stripped 3 bases from V and 5 bases from J, with 17 bases between. Germline assignment: CDR1 SGHRS and CDR2 YFSETQ. The CDR3 has 15 amino acids. The CDR3 nucleotides read TGCGCCAGCAGCTATGGTTTCCAGGAAACTTATGGCTACACCTTC. Protein sequence: CASSYGFQETYGYTF. Full variable domain (remainder filled in from reference TRBV5-1 and TRBJ1-2): KAGVTQTPRYLIKTRGQQVTLSCSPISGHRSVSWYQQTPGQGLQFLFEYFSETQRNKGNFPGRFSGRQFSNSRSEMNVSTLELGDSALYLCASSYGFQETYGYTFGSGTRLTVV.

This clone was seen only once. The gene calls are TRBV10-3 and TRBJ2-7; a possible D gene is TRBD1 (5 bases). V dropped 0 bases and J dropped 5 bases, with 8 bases sitting between them. This CDR3 comprises 13 residues. Germline V gene lookup returns CDR1 ENHRY and CDR2 SYGVKD. The CDR3 DNA sequence: TGTGCCATCAGTGAGTCAGTAGGGGACGAGCAGTACTTC. Its translation is CAISESVGDEQYF.

The V call is TRBV7-9, the J call TRBJ1-4; D not certain. Trimming stripped 5 bases from V and 3 bases from J, with 16 bases between. The CDR3 spans 16 residues. In germline, CDR1 is SEHNR, CDR2 FQNEAQ (reference sequence). CDR3 coding DNA: TGTGCCAGCAGCCCCCTAGAGGGTAGGGCTAATGAAAAACTGTTTTTT. Amino acid sequence: CASSPLEGRANEKLFF.

V usage is TRBV10-1 and J usage is TRBJ2-3; D is uncertain. CDR3 size: 13 residues. CDR1 and CDR2 from the germline V gene are WNHNN and SYGVQD (reference sequence). Trimming removed 2 bases from V and 3 bases from J, with 6 bases in between. DNA for the CDR3: TGCGCCAGCAGTGAGCAGCTAACAGATACGCAGTATTTT. Its translation: CASSEQLTDTQYF.

The V call is TRBV18, the J call TRBJ2-1, with 10 positions matching TRBD2. The junction had 3 bases not matched to a gene; V was cut back by 4 bases and J by 3 bases. The CDR3 spans 15 residues. Germline CDR1 KGHSH, CDR2 LQKENI. CDR3 sequence reads: CASSQPSGSYNEQFF. CDR3 bases: TGTGCCAGCTCACAGCCTAGCGGGAGCTACAATGAGCAGTTCTTC.

The rearrangement links TRBV3-1 (or the pseudogene TRBV3-2) to TRBJ2-5; weak D call: TRBD2 (6 bases). In germline, CDR1 is LGHDT, CDR2 YNNKEL (reference sequence). This CDR3 contains 17 residues. The germline V and J ends were trimmed by 0 bases and 0 bases, with 14 bases remaining between them. CDR3 nucleotide sequence: TGTGCCAGCAGCCAAGATTGGCGGGGAGCGTACCAAGAGACCCAGTACTTC. It translates to CASSQDWRGAYQETQYF.

On this clone: This same CDR3 is encoded by further DNA sequences in the sample. This sequence joins TRBV14 and TRBJ1-2; a weak D match, TRBD1 (6 bases). Trimming pared 3 bases from V and 2 bases from J, leaving 7 bases between. Germline-derived CDR1 and CDR2 are SGHDN and FVKESK. The CDR3 has 13 residues. CDR3 sequence reads: CASSQGANYGYTF. CDR3 bases: TGTGCCAGCAGCCAGGGGGCCAACTATGGCTACACCTTC.

The chain has TRBV6-5 and TRBJ1-3; D not certain. This CDR3 has 14 residues. The germline CDR1 and CDR2 sequences are MNHEY and SVGAGI. V was cut by 6 bases and J by 0 bases, with 9 bases left in between. CDR3 loop: CASSPTFSGNTIYF. In DNA form, the CDR3 reads TGTGCCAGCAGCCCCACCTTCTCTGGAAACACCATATATTTT.

This chain joins TRBV30 and TRBJ1-2; 7 positions match TRBD1. CDR3 length: 14 residues. From germline, CDR1 is GTSNPN and CDR2 SVGIG (reference sequence). After removal of 4 bases from V and 5 bases from J, the junction contained 10 bases not matched to a gene. The DNA for the CDR3 is TGTGCCTGGAATTCACAAACAGGGGTTTATGGCTACACCTTC. The encoded protein is CAWNSQTGVYGYTF.

The chain is built from TRBV5-4 and TRBJ2-1; TRBD2 agrees at 8 bases. In germline, CDR1 is SGHNT, CDR2 YYREEE (reference sequence). The length of the CDR3 is 15 residues. V lost 4 bases and J lost 7; bases outside the gene matches: 10. This chain's CDR3 is CASSLGGAGGNEQFF. CDR3 coding DNA: TGTGCCAGCAGCCTCGGAGGGGCGGGGGGTAATGAGCAGTTCTTC.

The chain carries TRBV29-1 and TRBJ1-5, with D hard to call. The CDR3 consists of 14 residues. The germline V gene has CDR1 SQVTM and CDR2 ANQGSEA. Trimming left V 5 bases short and J 0 bases short, with 11 bases between. CDR3 sequence (DNA): TGCAGCGTTTCAGAAGGGAGTAGCAATCAGCCCCAGCATTTT. Encoded protein: CSVSEGSSNQPQHF.

V and J are TRBV30 and TRBJ2-3; TRBD2 matches 7 bases. V lost 2 bases and J lost 6; bases outside the gene matches: 8. Germline V gene data show CDR1 as GTSNPN and CDR2 as SVGIG (reference sequence). This CDR3 spans 14 amino acids. The CDR3 DNA reads TGTGCCTGGAGTAGCTCGGCGGGGGTGGATACGCAGTATTTT. Its translation: CAWSSSAGVDTQYF.

The rearrangement links TRBV7-9 to TRBJ1-4, with D unresolved. In germline, CDR1 is SEHNR, CDR2 FQNEAQ (reference sequence). This CDR3 has 15 amino acids. Trimming shortened V by 6 bases and J by 0 bases, and 11 bases separated the two germline ends. The chain's CDR3 is CASRREEATNEKLFF. The CDR3 bases are TGTGCCAGCAGGCGAGAAGAAGCAACTAATGAAAAACTGTTTTTT.

V is TRBV30 and J is TRBJ2-2; D might be TRBD2 (6 bases). Trimming pared 3 bases from V and 1 base from J, leaving 15 bases between. The germline gives CDR1 GTSNPN, CDR2 SVGIG (reference sequence). The CDR3 runs to 16 residues. The CDR3 DNA sequence: TGTGCCTGGAGCAACCCGGTGGGGGGGAACACCGGGGAGCTGTTTTTT. Protein sequence: CAWSNPVGGNTGELFF.

This chain connects TRBV6-2 or TRBV6-3 to TRBJ2-5; D is unresolved. CDR1 and CDR2 from the germline V gene are MNHEY and SVGEGT. The V end lost 4 bases, the J end lost 5 bases, and 8 bases lay between the germline ends. The CDR3 has 12 amino acids. CDR3 nucleotides: TGTGCCAGCAGTTCTGTCTCGGAGACCCAGTACTTC. This sequence encodes CASSSVSETQYF.

This chain connects TRBV5-1 to TRBJ1-2; D gene unclear. The ends were cut back, 1 base at V and 8 bases at J, with 9 bases in the middle. The CDR3 covers 12 residues. Germline V gene sequence: CDR1 SGHRS, CDR2 YFSETQ. The CDR3 loop reads CASSLNSEGYTF. CDR3 nucleotides: TGCGCCAGCAGCTTGAATTCAGAGGGCTACACCTTC.

The chain links TRBV2 to TRBJ1-2, with D perhaps TRBD1 (5 bases). This CDR3 is built from 15 residues. V lost 5 bases to trimming and J lost 5 bases, with 18 bases between them. Per the germline V gene, CDR1 is SNHLY and CDR2 is FYNNEI. The CDR3 loop reads CASSLVSGTAYGYTF. In nucleotides, the CDR3 is TGTGCCAGCAGTCTCGTTTCCGGGACTGCGTATGGCTACACCTTC.

The chain recombines TRBV28 with TRBJ1-5; D uncertain. With 2 bases removed from V and 3 bases from J, the gap between germline ends came to 5 bases. Germline CDR1 is MDHEN and CDR2 is SYDVKM. This CDR3 comprises 13 residues. The DNA for the CDR3 is TGTGCCAGCAGTTTAATAAACAATCAGCCCCAGCATTTT. Encoded protein: CASSLINNQPQHF. Full variable domain (outside the CDR3, taken from reference TRBV28 and TRBJ1-5): DVKVTQSSRYLVKRTGEKVFLECVQDMDHENMFWYRQDPGLGLRLIYFSYDVKMKEKGDIPEGYSVSREKKERFSLILESASTNQTSMYLCASSLINNQPQHFGDGTRLSIL.

The CDR3 is CASSYSQGPGELFF. Written as DNA, the CDR3 is TGTGCCAGCAGTTACTCACAGGGGCCCGGGGAGCTGTTTTTT. V is TRBV6-5 and J is TRBJ2-2; 7 bases align to TRBD1. Germline V lookup: CDR1 MNHEY, CDR2 SVGAGI. The CDR3 runs 14 residues. The trim removed 0 bases at V and 6 bases at J, leaving 1 base unmatched.

This chain joins TRBV28 and TRBJ2-2; D is undetermined. Germline loops: CDR1 MDHEN, CDR2 SYDVKM. V lost 8 bases and J 5 bases, leaving 9 bases between the germline ends. The length of the CDR3 is 12 residues. The DNA for the CDR3 is TGTGCCAGCCAAGGCGGAACCGGGGAGCTGTTTTTT. It encodes CASQGGTGELFF.

This chain links TRBV28 with TRBJ1-2; D remains ambiguous. The V gene lost 7 bases and the J gene lost 2 bases, with 14 bases spanning the gap. The CDR3 length is 14 residues. The germline V gene encodes CDR1 MDHEN and CDR2 SYDVKM. CDR3 sequence: CASTTGNPNYGYTF. CDR3 nucleotides: TGTGCCAGCACCACCGGGAACCCAAACTATGGCTACACCTTC.

To note about this clone: The junction and the germline gene differ at one end; a read error may be behind it. The rearrangement links TRBV7-7 to TRBJ2-2; 8 positions match TRBD1. This CDR3 is 16 amino acids long. Germline CDR1 reads SSHAT; CDR2 reads FNYEAQ (reference sequence). This chain's CDR3 is CASSPKGDRTTGELFF. In DNA, the CDR3 is TGTGCTAGCAGCCCTAAAGGGGACAGGACTACCGGGGAGCTGTTTTTT.

The J gene is TRBJ2-3, the V gene TRBV7-9; TRBD2 aligns across 9 bases. V was pared by 11 bases and J by 0 bases, with 6 bases of the junction left unmatched. Germline V gene data show CDR1 as SEHNR and CDR2 as FQNEAQ (reference sequence). CDR3 length equals 14 residues. CDR3 DNA: TGTGCCGGCCAGACTAGCGGAAGCACAGATACGCAGTATTTT. Translating gives CAGQTSGSTDTQYF.